This note documents a single T cell receptor (beta chain) sequence. The target antigen is unknown. Treatment in this sample: oral pan-JAK inhibitor, 5-10 mg twice daily. From germline, CDR1 is SGHAT and CDR2 FQDESV (reference sequence). Between the trimmed V and J ends, which lost 5 bases and 5 bases, there was a span of 13 bases. The length of the CDR3 is 13 residues. Sequencing templates came from extracted RNA that was reverse transcribed into cDNA. Clones were sequenced by immunoSEQ multiplex PCR, and TCRdb holds only the in-frame ones, with some missing. The table records about 200,000 clones, more than 55% of them present only once. The sample is drawn from a study of CD8+ T cells in alopecia areata. General study points: One nonresponder leaves baseline CD8+ expansion's link to response uncertain. Patients shared TCRs less clearly than mice did, possibly owing to HLA. Persistence of many expanded lesional clones was seen in scalp and blood during tofacitinib.

The chain couples TRBV11-1 to TRBJ2-7; perhaps D is TRBD1 or TRBD2 (5 bases each). Source: CD4+ T cells sorted from blood, taken between weeks 49 and 50, from a patient treated with tofacitinib. This receptor was identified in a human donor with alopecia areata. CDR3 sequence reads: CASSPPRGHEQYF. CDR3 nucleotides: TGTGCCAGCAGCCCCCCGAGGGGACACGAGCAGTACTTC.